This T cell receptor (beta chain) was identified in a study of cytomegalovirus exposure and HLA in healthy donors. The PCR used 60 Vbeta and 13 Jbeta primers. Measured with immunoSEQ multiplex PCR; TCRdb has only the in-frame clones, and not every one. In the table there are 130,000 to 150,000 clones, about 76% of which are singletons. This clone was seen a single time. The TCR sequence derives from a man between 18 and 35 years old in good health and CMV-seronegative. The source material was PBMCs.

CDR3 nucleotides: TGTGCCAGTAGTATGAGAGAGACCCAGTACTTC. This encodes CASSMRETQYF. This chain uses TRBV19 with TRBJ2-5; D not certain. The CDR3 has 11 amino acids. CDR1 and CDR2 from the germline V gene are LNHDA and SQIVND (reference sequence). V was trimmed by 3 bases and J by 4 bases, leaving 3 bases between them. Full variable domain (remainder filled in from reference TRBV19 and TRBJ2-5): DGGITQSPKYLFRKEGQNVTLSCEQNLNHDAMYWYRQDPGQGLRLIYYSQIVNDFQKGDIAEGYSVSREKKESFPLTVTSAQKNPTAFYLCASSMRETQYFGPGTRLLVL.